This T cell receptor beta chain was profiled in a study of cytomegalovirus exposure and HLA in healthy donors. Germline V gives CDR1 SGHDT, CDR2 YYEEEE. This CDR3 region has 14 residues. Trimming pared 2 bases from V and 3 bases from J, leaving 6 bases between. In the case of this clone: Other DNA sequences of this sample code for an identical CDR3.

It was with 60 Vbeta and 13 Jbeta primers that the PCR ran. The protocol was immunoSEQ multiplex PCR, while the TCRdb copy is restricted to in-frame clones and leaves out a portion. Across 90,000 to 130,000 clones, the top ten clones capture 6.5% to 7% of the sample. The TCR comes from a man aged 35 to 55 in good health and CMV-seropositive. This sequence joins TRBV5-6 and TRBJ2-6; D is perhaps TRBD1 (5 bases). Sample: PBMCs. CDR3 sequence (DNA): TGTGCCAGCAGCTTCAGGGATGGGGCCAACGTCCTGACTTTC. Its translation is CASSFRDGANVLTF.